The clone carrying this TCR beta chain was seen a single time. Its antigen is unidentified. The sample comes from a study of radiotherapy plus CTLA-4 blockade in lung cancer. Overall study results and limits: Among blood TCR repertoires after radiotherapy plus ipilimumab, tumor-derived clones expanded. Early clone dynamics of blood T cells, plus interferon-beta, reportedly predicted response best.

Using immunoSEQ multiplex PCR, the repertoire was profiled, and TCRdb retains in-frame clones only, with some absent. The sample yields roughly 50,000 clones, roughly 84% seen once. This TCR was recovered from a human donor with non-small cell lung cancer whose response to radiotherapy plus ipilimumab could not be evaluated. Sample: peripheral blood, taken from a patient treated with radiotherapy plus ipilimumab.

The CDR3 loop reads CASSSTGLTTEAFF. CDR3 in DNA: TGTGCCAGCAGCTCGACAGGGTTGACCACTGAAGCTTTCTTT. The V and J genes are TRBV11-2 and TRBJ1-1; 7 nucleotides align to TRBD1. Germline CDR1 is SGHAT and CDR2 is FQNNGV. This CDR3 has 14 amino acids. V shed 4 bases, J shed 4 bases, and the junction held 6 bases outside the gene matches.